This paragraph covers one T cell receptor beta chain sequence. Here immunoSEQ multiplex PCR was the method, and the copy in TCRdb shows in-frame clones only, minus some. The profile shows around 340,000 clones, about 92% of them singletons. J gave up 0 bases and V 4 bases, and 7 bases lay outside the gene matches. CDR1 is SGHNT and CDR2 is YYREEE in the germline V gene (reference sequence). This CDR3 has 17 amino acids. The sample comes from a study of blood T cell repertoires in COVID-19. This TCR was recovered from a woman in her fifties or sixties with COVID-19, enrolled during active disease. The chain joins TRBV5-4 to TRBJ1-3, with 10 bases aligning to TRBD1. The sequenced sample consisted of peripheral blood. CDR3 in amino acids: CASSDRDRGLSGNTIYF. The DNA for the CDR3 is TGTGCCAGCAGCGACCGGGACAGGGGTCTCTCTGGAAACACCATATATTTT.